This is a list of T cell receptor beta chains from one sample in a study of PD-L1 blockade in urothelial cancer. The method was immunoSEQ multiplex PCR; TCRdb's version includes in-frame clones alone and lacks a portion of them. The sample includes around 50,000 clones, approximately 85% of them seen just once. Sample: PBMCs, taken around atezolizumab (anti-PD-L1) treatment. These receptors were taken from a man aged 50-59 years with urothelial cancer. The CDR3 runs from the conserved cysteine through the conserved F or W. A D gene is named only where the DNA matches it firmly.

v_gene: TRBV18
d_gene: .
j_gene: TRBJ2-7
CDR3aa: CASSPSRATYEQYF

v_gene: TRBV4-3
d_gene: TRBD2
j_gene: TRBJ2-5
CDR3aa: CASSQGMYPGLAGGRQETQYF

v_gene: TRBV27
d_gene: TRBD1
j_gene: TRBJ2-1
CDR3aa: CASSLGTAIDEQFF

v_gene: TRBV10-2
d_gene: .
j_gene: TRBJ1-1
CDR3aa: CASTGQTNTEAFF

v_gene: TRBV9
d_gene: TRBD2
j_gene: TRBJ2-1
CDR3aa: CASSVDGLAVNEQFF

v_gene: TRBV11-2
d_gene: .
j_gene: TRBJ1-1
CDR3aa: CASSLEGRGMNTEAFF

v_gene: TRBV9
d_gene: .
j_gene: TRBJ2-5
CDR3aa: CASSVDPGMETQYF

v_gene: TRBV5-5
d_gene: .
j_gene: TRBJ2-1
CDR3aa: CASSDSRLSYNEQFF

v_gene: TRBV9
d_gene: .
j_gene: TRBJ2-2
CDR3aa: CASSVAGTGVVGRTGELFF

v_gene: TRBV4-1
d_gene: .
j_gene: TRBJ2-2
CDR3aa: CASSQDPRAGELFF

v_gene: TRBV30
d_gene: TRBD2
j_gene: TRBJ2-3
CDR3aa: CAWSVELAGGTDTQYF

v_gene: TRBV27
d_gene: TRBD2
j_gene: TRBJ2-7
CDR3aa: CASSLTGLAAYEQYF

v_gene: TRBV11-2
d_gene: TRBD1
j_gene: TRBJ2-7
CDR3aa: CASSIRDRFYEQYF

v_gene: TRBV7-6
d_gene: .
j_gene: TRBJ2-7
CDR3aa: CASSLAQGLSYEQYF

v_gene: TRBV28
d_gene: TRBD2
j_gene: TRBJ2-2
CDR3aa: CASSSRLALTGELFF

v_gene: TRBV5-1
d_gene: TRBD1
j_gene: .
CDR3aa: CASSFEPDRVAYEQYF

v_gene: TRBV29-1
d_gene: TRBD1
j_gene: TRBJ2-2
CDR3aa: CSVGPDRAYTGELFF

v_gene: TRBV6-6
d_gene: .
j_gene: TRBJ1-3
CDR3aa: CASRVLNEDTIYF

v_gene: TRBV5-8
d_gene: TRBD1
j_gene: TRBJ2-5
CDR3aa: CASSLEGGTGETQYF

v_gene: TRBV7-9
d_gene: TRBD2
j_gene: TRBJ2-1
CDR3aa: CASSPGLADSYNEQFF

v_gene: TRBV25-1
d_gene: TRBD1
j_gene: TRBJ1-3
CDR3aa: CASSGQGAVGNTIYF

v_gene: TRBV30
d_gene: .
j_gene: TRBJ1-2
CDR3aa: CAWSDRDYGYTF

v_gene: TRBV6-1
d_gene: TRBD1
j_gene: TRBJ2-5
CDR3aa: CASIDRGAAGRKGETQYF

v_gene: TRBV28
d_gene: TRBD2
j_gene: TRBJ2-1
CDR3aa: CASSSGREQFF

v_gene: TRBV2
d_gene: .
j_gene: TRBJ1-5
CDR3aa: CASRPPPPSMPQHF

v_gene: TRBV6-5
d_gene: .
j_gene: TRBJ2-1
CDR3aa: CASSGPIGGNEQFF

v_gene: TRBV2
d_gene: .
j_gene: TRBJ1-5
CDR3aa: CASKAARNQPQHF

v_gene: TRBV18
d_gene: .
j_gene: TRBJ1-2
CDR3aa: CASSPENQGSGYTF

v_gene: TRBV18
d_gene: TRBD1
j_gene: TRBJ2-5
CDR3aa: CASSPGQGSSGTQYF

v_gene: TRBV5-4
d_gene: .
j_gene: TRBJ2-1
CDR3aa: CASSLYGSNEQFF

v_gene: TRBV5-1
d_gene: TRBD1
j_gene: TRBJ2-2
CDR3aa: CASSYYRGAGELFF

v_gene: TRBV6-6
d_gene: TRBD2
j_gene: TRBJ2-5
CDR3aa: CASSYDSVAGGETQYF

v_gene: TRBV19
d_gene: TRBD1
j_gene: TRBJ1-2
CDR3aa: CASSPVEGASYGYTF

v_gene: TRBV7-3
d_gene: .
j_gene: TRBJ2-7
CDR3aa: CASSLSQGSSYEQYF

v_gene: TRBV10-2
d_gene: .
j_gene: TRBJ1-4
CDR3aa: CASGETTNEKLFF

v_gene: TRBV7-6
d_gene: TRBD2
j_gene: TRBJ2-2
CDR3aa: CASSLGGGSLTGELFF

v_gene: TRBV7-2
d_gene: .
j_gene: TRBJ2-1
CDR3aa: CASSLGPEQFF

v_gene: TRBV4-1
d_gene: TRBD2
j_gene: TRBJ2-1
CDR3aa: CASSQPTSGRNYNEQFF

v_gene: TRBV12-5
d_gene: .
j_gene: TRBJ2-1
CDR3aa: CASGLPRDQFF

v_gene: TRBV18
d_gene: .
j_gene: TRBJ2-7
CDR3aa: CASSPPGGLGSYEQYF

v_gene: TRBV7-2
d_gene: .
j_gene: TRBJ1-2
CDR3aa: CASSLLGGDYGYTF

v_gene: TRBV5-5
d_gene: .
j_gene: TRBJ1-2
CDR3aa: CASSLTPSGGYTF

v_gene: TRBV9
d_gene: TRBD2
j_gene: TRBJ2-6
CDR3aa: CASTGLAGAGANVLTF

v_gene: TRBV18
d_gene: TRBD1
j_gene: TRBJ2-7
CDR3aa: CASSQGTGGPYEQYF

v_gene: TRBV19
d_gene: TRBD2
j_gene: TRBJ2-7
CDR3aa: CASSRATSGSSYEQYF

v_gene: TRBV15
d_gene: .
j_gene: TRBJ2-2
CDR3aa: CATSRDMAPAGELFF

v_gene: TRBV29-1
d_gene: TRBD2
j_gene: TRBJ2-1
CDR3aa: CSVWTSGHLISYNEQFF

v_gene: TRBV2
d_gene: .
j_gene: TRBJ2-7
CDR3aa: CASSVGQNYEQYF